One sample yielded the 32 T cell receptor beta chains listed below, sequenced in a study of blood T cell repertoires in COVID-19. The method was immunoSEQ multiplex PCR; TCRdb's version includes in-frame clones alone and lacks a portion of them. This table holds 400,000 to 450,000 clones, 89% found once. The source material was peripheral blood. The receptors derive from a woman aged 40 to 49 with COVID-19, enrolled during active disease.

The chain employs TRBV12-3 or TRBV12-4 and TRBJ1-2; no definite D call. V dropped 6 bases and J dropped 8 bases, with 13 bases sitting between them. The CDR3 spans 12 residues. The CDR3, as DNA: TGTGCCAGCAGGCCTGCTGCGGGAGGCTACACCTTC. This gives the protein CASRPAAGGYTF.

The chain carries TRBV4-3 and TRBJ1-6; weak D call: TRBD1 (6 bases). Germline CDR1 reads LGHNA; CDR2 reads YSLEER. The CDR3 length is 15 residues. Trimming pared 2 bases from V and 7 bases from J, leaving 12 bases between. The CDR3 bases are TGCGCCAGCAGCCAAAGTACAGGGCAGAATTCACCCCTCCACTTT. As protein: CASSQSTGQNSPLHF.

The V and J genes are TRBV15 and TRBJ2-1, with 13 bases matching TRBD2. CDR3 length: 15 residues. Looked up from germline, CDR1 is LNHNV and CDR2 is YYDKDF (reference sequence). Trimming at V came to 3 bases and at J to 13 bases, leaving 9 bases not matched to a gene. CDR3 sequence: CATSSGTSGDLGQFF. The CDR3 region has the DNA TGTGCCACCAGCAGCGGGACTAGCGGGGACCTTGGACAGTTCTTC.

The genes are TRBV28 and TRBJ1-6; TRBD1 matches 10 bases. J was trimmed by 7 bases and V by 6 bases; bases with no gene match: 9. The CDR3 is 16 residues long. Germline-derived CDR1 and CDR2 are MDHEN and SYDVKM. In DNA, the CDR3 is TGTGCCAGCAGCCCTTGGACAGGGGGTTTCAATTCACCCCTCCACTTT. The encoded protein is CASSPWTGGFNSPLHF.

Comment on this clone: Sequence at one end of the junction differs from germline and may be a read error. The chain combines TRBV10-2 with TRBJ2-7, with D tentatively TRBD2 (6 bases). Germline values: CDR1 WSHSY, CDR2 SAAADI. The CDR3 consists of 13 residues. This CDR3 reads CASSPGGRGTHSF. The CDR3 coding sequence is TGCGCCAGCAGCCCTGGCGGGCGCGGGACGCACTCCTTC.

The count of this clone is one. This chain uses TRBV6-2 or TRBV6-3 with TRBJ1-1; no clear D. Germline V lookup: CDR1 MNHEY, CDR2 SVGEGT. Trimming stripped 5 bases from V and 1 base from J, with 14 bases between. This CDR3 is built from 15 residues. The CDR3 sequence is CASSPSRGQNTEAFF. DNA of the CDR3: TGTGCCAGCAGTCCCTCGCGGGGTCAGAACACTGAAGCTTTCTTT.

V and J are TRBV5-1 and TRBJ2-1, with a tentative D call TRBD1 (5 bases). V lost 0 bases to trimming and J lost 0 bases, with 7 bases between them. The CDR3 totals 15 residues. Per germline, CDR1 SGHRS and CDR2 YFSETQ. The CDR3 DNA reads as TGCGCCAGCAGCTTGGTAAGGGGCTCCTACAATGAGCAGTTCTTC. It is translated as CASSLVRGSYNEQFF.

The chain couples TRBV2 to TRBJ1-5, with 11 positions matching TRBD1. With 5 bases clipped from V and 7 bases from J, the junction kept 7 bases outside the gene matches. In germline, CDR1 is SNHLY, CDR2 FYNNEI. The CDR3 runs 15 residues. The CDR3 DNA reads TGTGCCAGCAGTTTCGGACAGGGGGCGAGGCAGCCCCAGCATTTT. Its translation: CASSFGQGARQPQHF.

This clone came up once. The chain carries TRBV5-5 and TRBJ2-7, with 8 bases aligning to TRBD1. CDR1 is SGHKS, CDR2 YYEKEE, per germline (reference sequence). The V segment lost 1 base and the J segment 2 bases; nucleotides outside the gene matches: 5. This CDR3 has 15 residues. DNA for the CDR3: TGTGCCAGCAGCTTGTCTACAGGGGGTCCCTACGAGCAGTACTTC. Amino acid sequence: CASSLSTGGPYEQYF.

This clone came up many times. The chain uses TRBV12-5 and TRBJ1-1; D ambiguous. V lost 3 bases, J lost 3 bases, and 5 bases lay in between. Looked up from germline, CDR1 is LGHNT and CDR2 is FRNRAP. This CDR3 contains 12 residues. This chain's CDR3 is CASGFGDTEAFF. The DNA for the CDR3 is TGTGCTAGTGGTTTCGGGGACACTGAAGCTTTCTTT. The full variable domain, rest sourced from reference TRBV12-5 and TRBJ1-1, is DARVTQTPRHKVTEMGQEVTMRCQPILGHNTVFWYRQTMMQGLELLAYFRNRAPLDDSGMPKDRFSAEMPDATLATLKIQPSEPRDSAVYFCASGFGDTEAFFGQGTRLTVV.

This chain joins TRBV28 and TRBJ2-7, with 7 nucleotides matching TRBD1. CDR3 length equals 13 residues. CDR1 MDHEN and CDR2 SYDVKM come from the germline V gene. J was trimmed by 5 bases and V by 5 bases; bases with no gene match: 6. In DNA form, the CDR3 reads TGTGCCAGCAGTGGACCCGGGACAGACGAGCAGTACTTC. Protein product: CASSGPGTDEQYF. The variable domain in full, with the rest retrieved from reference TRBV28 and TRBJ2-7, is DVKVTQSSRYLVKRTGEKVFLECVQDMDHENMFWYRQDPGLGLRLIYFSYDVKMKEKGDIPEGYSVSREKKERFSLILESASTNQTSMYLCASSGPGTDEQYFGPGTRLTVT.

The chain is built from TRBV6-5 and TRBJ2-5, with TRBD1 matching over 12 bases. The CDR3 has 16 residues. Trimming cost V 4 bases and J 2 bases; bases outside gene matches: 5. Germline-derived CDR1 and CDR2 are MNHEY and SVGAGI. Written as DNA, the CDR3 is TGTGCCAGCAGTTTCCGGGACAGGGGGCTACAAGAGACCCAGTACTTC. This encodes CASSFRDRGLQETQYF.

Worth noting for this clone: Other nucleotide sequences in the sample specify the same CDR3. The J gene is TRBJ2-2, the V gene TRBV3-1 (or the pseudogene TRBV3-2), with D perhaps matching TRBD1 (6 bases). Germline lookup yields CDR1 LGHDT and CDR2 YNNKEL (reference sequence). Trimming removed 2 bases at V and 6 bases at J, with 13 bases between. The length of the CDR3 is 15 residues. The CDR3 coding sequence is TGTGCCAGCAGCCAATGGGGGCAGAGGCCCGGGGAGCTGTTTTTT. Translated: CASSQWGQRPGELFF.

This clone was observed a single time. The rearrangement joins TRBV5-6 to TRBJ2-7; 7 bases map to TRBD1. Germline loops: CDR1 SGHDT, CDR2 YYEEEE. This CDR3 region has 13 residues. After removal of 4 bases from V and 4 bases from J, the junction contained 5 bases not matched to a gene. The chain's CDR3 is CASSLKTGYEQYF. In DNA, the CDR3 is TGTGCCAGCAGCCTGAAGACAGGGTACGAGCAGTACTTC.

This chain links TRBV29-1 with TRBJ1-2; possible D gene TRBD1, 6 bases. Looked up from germline, CDR1 is SQVTM and CDR2 is ANQGSEA. The germline V and J ends were trimmed by 3 bases and 7 bases, with 9 bases remaining between them. The CDR3 sequence is 11 residues long. The CDR3, as DNA: TGCAGCGTTGAGAGGGGGTCTGGCTACACCTTC. It translates to CSVERGSGYTF.

DNA of the CDR3: TGTGCCAGCAGCTTAAGCGGGAGCGCGGCCCAGTACTTC. Translating it yields CASSLSGSAAQYF. V gene TRBV12-3 or TRBV12-4 combines with J gene TRBJ2-5; 8 nucleotides line up with TRBD2. The CDR3 is 13 residues long. Trimming at V came to 6 bases and at J to 9 bases, leaving 9 bases not matched to a gene.

This clone was detected only once. Distinct nucleotide sequences in the sample also encode this CDR3. The rearrangement joins TRBV7-3 to TRBJ1-1; no reliable D call. The CDR3 loop spans 13 amino acids. In germline, CDR1 is SGHTA, CDR2 FQGTGA. V lost 3 bases and J 1 base, leaving 6 bases between the germline ends. In DNA form, the CDR3 reads TGTGCCAGCAGCTTGAGACAGAACACTGAAGCTTTCTTT. Translated: CASSLRQNTEAFF.

The chain links TRBV2 to TRBJ1-2, with D tentatively TRBD1 (5 bases). V was cut by 2 bases and J by 0 bases, with 10 bases left in between. Germline CDR1 and CDR2: SNHLY and FYNNEI. The CDR3 runs 15 residues. The CDR3 protein is CASSETTVTNYGYTF. As DNA, the CDR3 is TGTGCCAGCAGTGAAACGACAGTTACTAACTATGGCTACACCTTC.

The CDR3 DNA sequence: TGTGCCAGCGGTGACAGGGGGCGCGGCTACACCTTC. This gives the protein CASGDRGRGYTF. The V and J genes are TRBV28 and TRBJ1-2; TRBD1 matches at 10 bases. The V segment lost 8 bases and the J segment 8 bases; nucleotides outside the gene matches: 5. The CDR3 is 12 amino acids. CDR1 and CDR2 from the germline V gene are MDHEN and SYDVKM.

As to this clone: An end of the junction does not agree with germline; a read error may underlie this. The chain is built from TRBV7-7 and TRBJ2-2, with 8 bases lining up with TRBD1. Germline V gives CDR1 SSHAT, CDR2 FNYEAQ (reference sequence). This CDR3 is 16 amino acids long. The CDR3 bases are TGTGCTAGCAGCTCCCAAGGACAGGGCTACACCGGGGAGCTGTTTTTT. Encoded protein: CASSSQGQGYTGELFF.

This clone was found a few times. The chain joins TRBV5-4 to TRBJ2-7; weak D call: TRBD2 (6 bases). V lost 0 bases to trimming and J lost 6 bases, with 10 bases between them. Germline V gives CDR1 SGHNT, CDR2 YYREEE (reference sequence). CDR3 length: 13 residues. DNA of the CDR3: TGTGCCAGCAGCTTGGGCGGGATCGGCGAGCAGTACTTC. This sequence encodes CASSLGGIGEQYF. Based on the CDR3 plus reference TRBV5-4 and TRBJ2-7, the full variable domain is ETGVTQSPTHLIKTRGQQVTLRCSSQSGHNTVSWYQQALGQGPQFIFQYYREEENGRGNFPPRFSGLQFPNYSSELNVNALELDDSALYLCASSLGGIGEQYFGPGTRLTVT.

The V gene is TRBV25-1, the J gene TRBJ2-7; 11 nucleotides match TRBD2. The CDR3 sequence is 18 residues long. J gave up 5 bases and V 8 bases, and 20 bases lay outside the gene matches. CDR1 is MGHDK and CDR2 is SYGVNS in the germline V gene. The CDR3 sequence is CASPPRASGRFYIDEQYF. CDR3 sequence (DNA): TGTGCCAGCCCTCCTCGTGCTAGCGGGAGGTTTTATATCGACGAGCAGTACTTC.

The rearrangement links TRBV6-5 to TRBJ1-5, with D uncertain. The V and J ends lost 0 bases and 3 bases respectively, with 6 bases between them. The germline CDR1 and CDR2 sequences are MNHEY and SVGAGI. The CDR3 runs 14 residues. This CDR3 reads CASSYSKANQPQHF. CDR3 in DNA: TGTGCCAGCAGTTACTCTAAAGCCAATCAGCCCCAGCATTTT.

The chain is built from TRBV9 and TRBJ2-2; D is uncertain. The CDR3 sequence is 16 residues long. In germline, CDR1 is SGDLS, CDR2 YYNGEE. V lost 2 bases and J 0 bases, leaving 11 bases between the germline ends. CDR3: CASSVTFGANTGELFF. The CDR3 nucleotides read TGTGCCAGCAGCGTCACGTTCGGTGCGAACACCGGGGAGCTGTTTTTT.

The V gene is TRBV7-3, the J gene TRBJ1-1; TRBD1 matches at 8 bases. CDR1 and CDR2 from the germline V gene are SGHTA and FQGTGA. This CDR3 contains 14 residues. V lost 2 bases and J lost 8; bases outside the gene matches: 7. The CDR3 loop is CASSLSGGAFEAFF. The CDR3 coding sequence is TGTGCCAGCAGCTTATCAGGGGGCGCGTTCGAAGCTTTCTTT.

This chain uses TRBV27 with TRBJ1-5; TRBD1 might be the D (5 bases). From germline, CDR1 is MNHEY and CDR2 SMNVEV (reference sequence). The CDR3 loop spans 15 amino acids. Trimming removed 2 bases from V and 5 bases from J, with 13 bases in between. The CDR3 DNA reads TGTGCCAGCAGTTTAGGAGGGACCGTAGATCAGCCCCAGCATTTT. Protein: CASSLGGTVDQPQHF.

The chain links TRBV5-4 to TRBJ2-6; D is possibly TRBD1 (5 bases). Trimming took off 3 bases at V and 2 bases at J, with 18 bases between the two ends. Germline loops: CDR1 SGHNT, CDR2 YYREEE (reference sequence). The CDR3 is 18 residues long. The CDR3 protein is CASSSVGASDPGANVLTF. In DNA, the CDR3 is TGTGCCAGCAGCTCCGTAGGGGCCTCAGACCCTGGGGCCAACGTCCTGACTTTC.

The V call is TRBV28, the J call TRBJ1-6; 7 bases fit TRBD1. Trimming removed 4 bases from V and 10 bases from J; junction bases left unmatched: 7. Germline V gene lookup returns CDR1 MDHEN and CDR2 SYDVKM. The CDR3 loop spans 14 amino acids. The CDR3 protein is CASSSTGERSPLHF. The CDR3 bases are TGTGCCAGCAGTTCCACAGGGGAACGCTCACCCCTCCACTTT.

The chain links TRBV20-1 to TRBJ2-7; D unresolved. The CDR3 totals 9 residues. Germline CDR1 reads DFQATT; CDR2 reads SNEGSKA (reference sequence). The DNA for the CDR3 is TGCAGTGCCCTACAGCCCTCCCTGGTG. As protein: CSALQPSLV.

The CDR3 sequence is CASRADRPNYGYTF. The CDR3 bases are TGTGCCAGCAGGGCGGACAGGCCTAACTATGGCTACACCTTC. The V and J genes are TRBV28 and TRBJ1-2; TRBD1 aligns across 7 bases. V lost 6 bases and J lost 0; bases outside the gene matches: 4. The CDR3 contains 14 residues. Germline CDR1 and CDR2: MDHEN and SYDVKM.

Concerning this clone: The same CDR3 also results from other DNA sequences found in this sample. V usage is TRBV9 and J usage is TRBJ1-2, with TRBD1 identical over 7 bases. The germline CDR1 and CDR2 sequences are SGDLS and YYNGEE. V lost 4 bases to trimming and J lost 2 bases; unmatched junction nucleotides: 2. The CDR3 is 13 amino acids. Written as DNA, the CDR3 is TGTGCCAGCAGCCCGGACAGGAACTATGGCTACACCTTC. As protein: CASSPDRNYGYTF.

The chain is built from TRBV30 and TRBJ1-1, with 7 bases that match TRBD1. The CDR3 loop spans 14 amino acids. The V segment lost 2 bases and the J segment 0 bases; nucleotides outside the gene matches: 3. The V gene's germline CDR1 is GTSNPN and CDR2 SVGIG (reference sequence). CDR3 loop: CAWSPDRVNTEAFF. The CDR3 DNA reads as TGTGCCTGGAGTCCCGACAGGGTGAACACTGAAGCTTTCTTT.